A single sample gave rise to the 2 T cell receptor beta chains below, sequenced in a study of response to subunit inactivated influenza vaccine. Each CDR3 protein gets one entry after TCRdb re-called the RT-PCR reads with MiXCR. The sample consists of about 190,000 distinct CDR3 sequences, about an eighth of them appearing once. The sequences come from CD8+ T cells sorted from PBMCs, collected 4 to 6 days after vaccination. These receptors all come from a man aged 50-59 years who received an inactivated influenza vaccine.

This clonotype was seen more than once but under ten times. V usage is TRBV5-1 and J usage is TRBJ2-5; either TRBD1 or TRBD2 may supply D (7 bases each). Trimming stripped 4 bases from V and 4 bases from J, with 17 bases between. The CDR3 spans 15 residues. CDR1 and CDR2 (germline): SGHRS, YFSETQ. The CDR3 spells CASSPGRGPRETQYF. Here the CDR3 DNA reads TGCGCCAGCAGCCCGGGGAGGGGGCCGAGAGAGACCCAGTACTTC.

There are a few counts of this clonotype. The chain couples TRBV5-1 to TRBJ2-7; 9 bases align to TRBD1. V gave up 0 bases and J gave up 3 bases; unmatched junction bases: 7. CDR1 is SGHRS, CDR2 YFSETQ, per germline. The CDR3 is made up of 16 amino acids. The CDR3 loop reads CASSLDSGQGVYEQYF. CDR3 in DNA: TGCGCCAGCAGCTTGGACTCGGGACAGGGAGTCTACGAGCAGTACTTC.